This TCR beta chain was retrieved from a study of cytomegalovirus exposure and HLA in healthy donors. Whole-study results and caveats: In a later analysis, several top co-occurrence clusters appeared linked to parvovirus B19, influenza, CMV and Epstein-Barr virus. Roughly uniform depth of sequencing across donors was assumed in presence/absence analyses. Across HLA loci, a later analysis found differing TCR association rates, with DRB1 most and HLA-C fewest. A classifier reportedly called cytomegalovirus status with high sensitivity and specificity.

Turning to this clone: What it binds is not known.

CDR1 MNHEY and CDR2 SMNVEV come from the germline V gene (reference sequence). There are 15 residues in the CDR3. V dropped 2 bases and J dropped 2 bases, with 13 bases sitting between them. 60 Vbeta and 13 Jbeta primers were used in PCR. TCRdb keeps only in-frame clones here, not all; method: immunoSEQ multiplex PCR. The sample totals fewer than 250,000 clones. The chain couples TRBV27 to TRBJ2-7, with D perhaps matching TRBD1 (6 bases). Material: PBMCs. The clonotype comes from a woman aged 30 to 39 in good health and CMV-seropositive. This chain's CDR3 is CASSLATGFPYEQYF. CDR3 nucleotides: TGTGCCAGCAGTTTAGCTACAGGGTTCCCCTACGAGCAGTACTTC.